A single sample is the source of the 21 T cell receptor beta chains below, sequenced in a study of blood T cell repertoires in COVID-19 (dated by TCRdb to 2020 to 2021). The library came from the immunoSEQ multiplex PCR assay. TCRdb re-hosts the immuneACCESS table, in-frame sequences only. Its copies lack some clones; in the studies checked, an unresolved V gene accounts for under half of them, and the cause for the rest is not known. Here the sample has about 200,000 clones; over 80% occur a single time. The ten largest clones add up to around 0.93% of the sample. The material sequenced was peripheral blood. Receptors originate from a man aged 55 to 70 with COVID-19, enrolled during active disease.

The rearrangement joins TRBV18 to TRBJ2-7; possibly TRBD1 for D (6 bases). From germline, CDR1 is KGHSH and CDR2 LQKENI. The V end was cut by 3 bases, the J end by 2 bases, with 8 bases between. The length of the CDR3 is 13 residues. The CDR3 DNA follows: TGTGCCAGCTCACCCGAGGGGGCCTACGAGCAGTACTTC. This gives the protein CASSPEGAYEQYF. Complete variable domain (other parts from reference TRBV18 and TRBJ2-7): NAGVMQNPRHLVRRRGQEARLRCSPMKGHSHVYWYRQLPEEGLKFMVYLQKENIIDESGMPKERFSAEFPKEGPSILRIQQVVRGDSAAYFCASSPEGAYEQYFGPGTRLTVT.

The CDR3 DNA reads TGTGCCAGTAGTATAGCAGGGAGGGACTATGGCTACACCTTC. Amino acid sequence: CASSIAGRDYGYTF. The V call is TRBV19, the J call TRBJ1-2; D might be TRBD1 (5 bases). The CDR3 runs to 14 residues. Germline CDR1 LNHDA, CDR2 SQIVND (reference sequence). V lost 1 base and J lost 3, with 9 bases in between.

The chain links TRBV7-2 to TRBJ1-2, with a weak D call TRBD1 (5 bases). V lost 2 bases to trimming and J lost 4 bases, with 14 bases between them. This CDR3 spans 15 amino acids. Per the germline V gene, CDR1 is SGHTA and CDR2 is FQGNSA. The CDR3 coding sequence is TGTGCCAGCAGCTTAACAGGCTCCTCTACCTATGGCTACACCTTC. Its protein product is CASSLTGSSTYGYTF.

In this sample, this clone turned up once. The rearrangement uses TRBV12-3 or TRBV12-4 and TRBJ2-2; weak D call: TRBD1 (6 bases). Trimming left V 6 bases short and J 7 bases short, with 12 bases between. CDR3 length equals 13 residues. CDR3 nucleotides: TGTGCCAGCAGCAACAGGGAAAGCGGGGAGCTGTTTTTT. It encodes CASSNRESGELFF.

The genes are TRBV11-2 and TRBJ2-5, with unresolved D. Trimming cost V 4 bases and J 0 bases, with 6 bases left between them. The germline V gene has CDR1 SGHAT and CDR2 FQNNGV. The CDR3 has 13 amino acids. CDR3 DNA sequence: TGTGCCAGCAGCTGGAGAAACCAAGAGACCCAGTACTTC. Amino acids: CASSWRNQETQYF.

The CDR3 is CATSGVFGTGPLSGANVLTF. For the CDR3, the DNA is TGTGCCACCAGTGGGGTCTTCGGGACAGGGCCACTCTCTGGGGCCAACGTCCTGACTTTC. This sequence joins TRBV24-1 and TRBJ2-6; TRBD1 agrees at 9 bases. V dropped 5 bases and J dropped 0; count of bases not matched to a gene: 13. This CDR3 region has 20 residues. From germline, CDR1 is KGHDR and CDR2 SFDVKD.

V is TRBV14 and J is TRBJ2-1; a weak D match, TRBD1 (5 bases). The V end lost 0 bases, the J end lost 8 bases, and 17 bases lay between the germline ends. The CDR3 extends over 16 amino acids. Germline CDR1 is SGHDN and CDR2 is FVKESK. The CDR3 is CASSQERRAILDEQFF. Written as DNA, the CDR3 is TGTGCCAGCAGCCAAGAGCGCAGGGCTATCCTGGATGAGCAGTTCTTC.

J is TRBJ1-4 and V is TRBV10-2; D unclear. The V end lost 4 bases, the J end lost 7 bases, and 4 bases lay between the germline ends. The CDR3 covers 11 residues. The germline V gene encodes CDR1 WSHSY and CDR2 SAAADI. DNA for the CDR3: TGCGCCAGCAGTGGTCGTGAAAAACTGTTTTTT. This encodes CASSGREKLFF.

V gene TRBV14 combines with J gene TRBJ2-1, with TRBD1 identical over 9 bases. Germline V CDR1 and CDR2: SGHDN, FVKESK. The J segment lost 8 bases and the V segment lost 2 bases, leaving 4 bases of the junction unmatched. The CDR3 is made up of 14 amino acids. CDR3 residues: CASSQYTGGYEQFF. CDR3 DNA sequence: TGTGCCAGCAGCCAATATACAGGGGGCTATGAGCAGTTCTTC.

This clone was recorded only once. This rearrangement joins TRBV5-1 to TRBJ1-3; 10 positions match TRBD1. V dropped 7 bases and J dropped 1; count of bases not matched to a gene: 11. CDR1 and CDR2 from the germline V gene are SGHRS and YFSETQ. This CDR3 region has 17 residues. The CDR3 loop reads CASSRDRGASSGNTIYF. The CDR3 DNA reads TGCGCCAGCTCGCGGGACAGGGGCGCCTCTTCTGGAAACACCATATATTTT.

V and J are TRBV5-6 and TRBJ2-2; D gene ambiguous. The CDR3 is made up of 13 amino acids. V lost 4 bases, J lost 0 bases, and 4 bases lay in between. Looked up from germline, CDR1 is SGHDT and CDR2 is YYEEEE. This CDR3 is CASSPPNTGELFF. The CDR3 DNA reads TGTGCCAGCAGCCCTCCGAACACCGGGGAGCTGTTTTTT.

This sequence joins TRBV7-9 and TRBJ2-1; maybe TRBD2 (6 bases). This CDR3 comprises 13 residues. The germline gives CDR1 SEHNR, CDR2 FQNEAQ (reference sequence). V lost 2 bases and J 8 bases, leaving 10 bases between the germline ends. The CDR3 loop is CASSLRGRYEQFF. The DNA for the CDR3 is TGTGCCAGCAGCTTAAGAGGGAGGTATGAGCAGTTCTTC. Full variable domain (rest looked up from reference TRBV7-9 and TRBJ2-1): DTGVSQNPRHKITKRGQNVTFRCDPISEHNRLYWYRQTLGQGPEFLTYFQNEAQLEKSRLLSDRFSAERPKGSFSTLEIQRTEQGDSAMYLCASSLRGRYEQFFGPGTRLTVL.

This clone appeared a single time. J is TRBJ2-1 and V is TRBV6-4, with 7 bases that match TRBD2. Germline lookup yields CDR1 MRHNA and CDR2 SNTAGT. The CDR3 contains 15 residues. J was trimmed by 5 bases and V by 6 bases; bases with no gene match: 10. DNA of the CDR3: TGTGCCAGCAGGATGCCCCGGGACTACGACAATGAGCAGTTCTTC. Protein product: CASRMPRDYDNEQFF.

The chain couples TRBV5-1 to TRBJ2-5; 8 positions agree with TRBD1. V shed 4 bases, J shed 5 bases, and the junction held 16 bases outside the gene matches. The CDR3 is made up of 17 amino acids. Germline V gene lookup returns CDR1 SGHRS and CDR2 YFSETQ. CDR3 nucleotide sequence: TGCGCCAGCAGCACCCTATCCAGGGGGCTGGGGCAGGAGACCCAGTACTTC. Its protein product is CASSTLSRGLGQETQYF.

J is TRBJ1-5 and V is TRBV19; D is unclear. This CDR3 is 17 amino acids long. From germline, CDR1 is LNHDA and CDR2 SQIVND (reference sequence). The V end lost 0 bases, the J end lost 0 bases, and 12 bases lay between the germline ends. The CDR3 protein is CASSIDIGGSSNQPQHF. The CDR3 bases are TGTGCCAGTAGTATAGATATCGGCGGCAGTAGCAATCAGCCCCAGCATTTT.

CDR3 nucleotide sequence: TGTGCCAGCTCGTTAACGGGGACAGGGGTATCACCCCTCCACTTT. Amino acid sequence: CASSLTGTGVSPLHF. This chain links TRBV6-5 with TRBJ1-6, with 10 bases lining up with TRBD1. CDR1 MNHEY and CDR2 SVGAGI come from the germline V gene. The CDR3 totals 15 residues. V trimming: 8 bases; J trimming: 10 bases; junction bases outside the gene matches: 11.

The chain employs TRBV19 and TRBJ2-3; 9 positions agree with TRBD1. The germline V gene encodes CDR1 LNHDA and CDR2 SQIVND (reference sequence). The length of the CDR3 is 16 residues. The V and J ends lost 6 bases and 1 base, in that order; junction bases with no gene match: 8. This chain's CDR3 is CASSPNRDRGTDTQYF. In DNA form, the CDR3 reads TGTGCCAGTAGCCCTAACCGGGACAGGGGCACAGATACGCAGTATTTT.

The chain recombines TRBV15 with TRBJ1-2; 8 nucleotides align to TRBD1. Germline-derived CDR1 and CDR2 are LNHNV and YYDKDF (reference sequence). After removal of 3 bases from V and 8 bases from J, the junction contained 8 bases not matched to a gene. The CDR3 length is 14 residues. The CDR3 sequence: CATSSQGQGNGYTF. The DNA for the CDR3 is TGTGCCACCAGCAGTCAAGGACAGGGAAACGGCTACACCTTC.

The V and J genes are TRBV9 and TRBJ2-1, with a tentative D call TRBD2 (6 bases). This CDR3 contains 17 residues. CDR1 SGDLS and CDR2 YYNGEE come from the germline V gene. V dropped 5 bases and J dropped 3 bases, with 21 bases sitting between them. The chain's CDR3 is CASSPFGGSNFYNEQFF. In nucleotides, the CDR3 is TGTGCCAGCAGTCCATTTGGGGGGTCAAATTTCTACAATGAGCAGTTCTTC.

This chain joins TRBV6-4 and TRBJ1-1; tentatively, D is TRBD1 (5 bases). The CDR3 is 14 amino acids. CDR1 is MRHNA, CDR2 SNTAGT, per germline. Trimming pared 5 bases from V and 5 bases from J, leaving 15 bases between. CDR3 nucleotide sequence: TGTGCCAGCAGTCCCATGGGGGGGAGTACTGAAGCTTTCTTT. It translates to CASSPMGGSTEAFF.

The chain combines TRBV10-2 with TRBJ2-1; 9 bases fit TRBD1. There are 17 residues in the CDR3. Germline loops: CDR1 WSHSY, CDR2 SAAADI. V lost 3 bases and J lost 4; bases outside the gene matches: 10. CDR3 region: CASSEALGTGLYNEQFF. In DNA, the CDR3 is TGCGCCAGCAGTGAAGCGCTGGGGACAGGGCTGTACAATGAGCAGTTCTTC.